Each of the 16 T cell receptor beta chains below was sequenced from the same sample in a study of radiotherapy plus CTLA-4 blockade in lung cancer. This table comes from immunoSEQ multiplex PCR, and its TCRdb copy is limited to in-frame clones, with some not included. The sample has roughly 51,000 clones; about 88% are singletons. The starting material was peripheral blood, obtained from a patient treated with radiotherapy plus ipilimumab. These receptors were obtained from a human donor with non-small cell lung cancer that progressed on radiotherapy plus ipilimumab. Some clones in this sample may be carry-over from other donors' samples.

This clone occurred once. The V gene is TRBV7-9, the J gene TRBJ2-1; 12 bases are shared with TRBD1. V dropped 3 bases and J dropped 10; count of bases not matched to a gene: 4. The CDR3 consists of 14 residues. The germline V gene has CDR1 SEHNR and CDR2 FQNEAQ (reference sequence). The DNA for the CDR3 is TGTGCCAGCAGCTTGGGACAGGGGGCACGAGAGCAGTTCTTC. Amino acids: CASSLGQGAREQFF.

The chain uses TRBV5-6 and TRBJ2-7; TRBD2 matches 7 bases. The germline gives CDR1 SGHDT, CDR2 YYEEEE. The ends lost 4 bases at V and 1 base at J; junction bases unmatched: 5. The CDR3 contains 14 residues. CDR3 loop: CASSGASGSYEQYF. The DNA for the CDR3 is TGTGCCAGCAGCGGGGCTAGCGGTTCCTACGAGCAGTACTTC. Filled out from reference TRBV5-6 and TRBJ2-7, the complete variable domain reads DAGVTQSPTHLIKTRGQQVTLRCSPKSGHDTVSWYQQALGQGPQFIFQYYEEEERQRGNFPDRFSGHQFPNYSSELNVNALLLGDSALYLCASSGASGSYEQYFGPGTRLTVT.

The rearrangement links TRBV6-5 to TRBJ2-3, with 7 bases matching TRBD2. J was trimmed by 5 bases and V by 6 bases; bases with no gene match: 5. Germline CDR1 is MNHEY and CDR2 is SVGAGI. The CDR3 totals 13 residues. The CDR3 protein is CASRTSGIDTQYF. The CDR3, as DNA: TGTGCCAGCAGAACAAGCGGGATAGATACGCAGTATTTT.

The chain links TRBV9 to TRBJ1-2, with a possible D match to TRBD1 (5 bases). The germline V gene encodes CDR1 SGDLS and CDR2 YYNGEE. Between the trimmed V and J ends, which lost 4 bases and 4 bases, there was a span of 14 bases. The CDR3 totals 14 residues. The CDR3 protein is CASSSSRQGYGYTF. The CDR3 bases are TGTGCCAGCAGCTCATCCCGGCAGGGCTATGGCTACACCTTC.

The CDR3 protein is CASRRDRAYEQYF. DNA of the CDR3: TGTGCCAGCAGACGGGACAGGGCCTACGAGCAGTACTTC. The rearrangement joins TRBV27 to TRBJ2-7; 9 bases are shared with TRBD1. CDR1 and CDR2 from the germline V gene are MNHEY and SMNVEV (reference sequence). With 6 bases clipped from V and 2 bases from J, the junction kept 2 bases outside the gene matches. The CDR3 is 13 amino acids.

This clone was detected a few times. V is TRBV5-1 and J is TRBJ1-5, with D unclear. Germline-derived CDR1 and CDR2 are SGHRS and YFSETQ. This CDR3 has 14 residues. The ends were cut back, 0 bases at V and 0 bases at J, with 4 bases in the middle. The CDR3 coding sequence is TGCGCCAGCAGCTTGGATTATAGCAATCAGCCCCAGCATTTT. Residues: CASSLDYSNQPQHF.

The gene calls are TRBV6-1 and TRBJ1-4; 10 positions agree with TRBD1. Germline-derived CDR1 and CDR2 are MNHNS and SASEGT. The length of the CDR3 is 14 residues. Trimming took 7 bases from V and 7 from J; bases not matched to a gene: 6. CDR3 loop: CASNRQGAGEKLFF. For the CDR3, the DNA is TGTGCCAGCAACCGACAGGGGGCGGGTGAAAAACTGTTTTTT.

CDR3 sequence (DNA): TGTGCCAGCAGCTTAGGACAGCAAGAGACCCAGTACTTC. Protein sequence: CASSLGQQETQYF. V gene TRBV7-9 combines with J gene TRBJ2-5, with D possibly TRBD1 on 5 matching bases. Germline CDR1 and CDR2: SEHNR and FQNEAQ (reference sequence). The V gene lost 1 base and the J gene lost 2 bases, with 5 bases spanning the gap. CDR3 length equals 13 residues.

The J gene is TRBJ2-7, the V gene TRBV6-4, with unresolved D. CDR1 is MRHNA and CDR2 is SNTAGT in the germline V gene. V gave up 2 bases and J gave up 6 bases, with 8 bases separating them. This CDR3 is built from 12 residues. Here the CDR3 DNA reads TGTGCCAGCAGTGACGGAAGGAGCGAGCAGTACTTC. This sequence encodes CASSDGRSEQYF.

The J gene is TRBJ2-7, the V gene TRBV20-1, with 7 bases that match TRBD2. The germline V gene encodes CDR1 DFQATT and CDR2 SNEGSKA (reference sequence). The J segment lost 7 bases and the V segment lost 6 bases, leaving 3 bases of the junction unmatched. This CDR3 is 10 amino acids long. CDR3 in amino acids: CSAAGEEQYF. The CDR3 nucleotides read TGCAGTGCGGCGGGAGAAGAGCAGTACTTC.

The J gene is TRBJ2-1, the V gene TRBV9; 9 bases line up with TRBD2. The ends lost 0 bases at V and 5 bases at J; junction bases unmatched: 3. This CDR3 is 15 amino acids long. CDR1 and CDR2 from the germline V gene are SGDLS and YYNGEE. The CDR3 DNA reads TGTGCCAGCAGCGTAGTAGCGGGAGACCACAATGAGCAGTTCTTC. Residues: CASSVVAGDHNEQFF.

This clone appeared a single time. The chain couples TRBV6-1 to TRBJ2-3; TRBD2 aligns across 8 bases. The length of the CDR3 is 16 residues. The V segment lost 2 bases and the J segment 2 bases; nucleotides outside the gene matches: 6. Germline V CDR1 and CDR2: MNHNS, SASEGT. The CDR3 region has the DNA TGTGCCAGCAGTGAATTTAGCGGGATGCCCACAGATACGCAGTATTTT. This sequence encodes CASSEFSGMPTDTQYF.

The chain uses TRBV30 and TRBJ2-7, with a weak D call TRBD2 (7 bases). V lost 4 bases and J 3 bases, leaving 13 bases between the germline ends. The germline V gene has CDR1 GTSNPN and CDR2 SVGIG (reference sequence). CDR3 length: 13 amino acids. The CDR3 loop is CAWKTRGGYEQYF. As DNA, the CDR3 is TGTGCCTGGAAGACGAGGGGGGGCTACGAGCAGTACTTC.

The gene calls are TRBV28 and TRBJ1-2; D perhaps matches TRBD1 (6 bases). The CDR3 spans 12 residues. V shed 11 bases and J shed 2 bases, with 12 bases lying between them. In germline, CDR1 is MDHEN, CDR2 SYDVKM. The CDR3 nucleotides are TGTGCCGGAGGACAGCCAAACTATGGCTACACCTTC. Translation: CAGGQPNYGYTF.

This chain joins TRBV2 and TRBJ1-3, with no clear D. CDR1 and CDR2 from the germline V gene are SNHLY and FYNNEI. Trimming took 3 bases from V and 1 from J, leaving 10 bases between them. The CDR3 totals 15 residues. CDR3 region: CASSDPGRSGNTIYF. Here the CDR3 DNA reads TGTGCCAGCAGTGATCCCGGGAGATCTGGAAACACCATATATTTT.

In its sample, this clone was seen once. The chain carries TRBV5-1 and TRBJ2-7, with D unclear. Germline V gene sequence: CDR1 SGHRS, CDR2 YFSETQ. The length of the CDR3 is 12 residues. Trimming pared 0 bases from V and 10 bases from J, leaving 11 bases between. CDR3 DNA: TGCGCCAGCAGCTTGGACATGGGCAACCAGTACTTC. It translates to CASSLDMGNQYF.